This TCR beta chain was sequenced in a study of blood T cells in healthy people across ages. Turning to the study itself: Template switching recovered approximately one barcoded beta molecule for every two T cells.

Total RNA, at least 5.5 micrograms per sample, was extracted from PBMCs. Germline loops: CDR1 MNHEY, CDR2 SMNVEV (reference sequence). The CDR3 runs to 16 residues. The V end was cut by 5 bases, the J end by 7 bases, with 20 bases between. Primers used in a second PCR of about 6 to 12 cycles were a sample-barcoded 5' primer and a J-beta primer mix. MiXCR, applied by TCRdb to the 5' RACE reads, yields one record per CDR3 protein. This table holds 1,500,000 or so distinct CDR3 sequences, approximately 43% found once. Sequenced material: blood. The chain links TRBV27 to TRBJ2-2; D is perhaps TRBD1 (6 bases). The TCR comes from a woman aged 18-29 years in good health. CDR3 sequence reads: CASSRGTRRGGGELFF. The DNA for the CDR3 is TGTGCCAGCAGTCGAGGGACACGCCGGGGTGGCGGGGAGCTGTTTTTT.